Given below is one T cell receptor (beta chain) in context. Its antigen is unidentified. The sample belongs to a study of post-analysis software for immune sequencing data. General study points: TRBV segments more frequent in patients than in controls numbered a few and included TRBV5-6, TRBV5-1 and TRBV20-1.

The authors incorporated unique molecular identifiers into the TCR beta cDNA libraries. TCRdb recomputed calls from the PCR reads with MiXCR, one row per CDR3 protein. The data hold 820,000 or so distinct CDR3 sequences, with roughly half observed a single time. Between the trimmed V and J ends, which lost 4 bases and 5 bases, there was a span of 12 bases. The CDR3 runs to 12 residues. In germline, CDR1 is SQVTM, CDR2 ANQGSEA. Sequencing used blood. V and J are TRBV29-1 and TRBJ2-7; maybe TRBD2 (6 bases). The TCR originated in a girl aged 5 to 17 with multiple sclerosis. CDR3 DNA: TGCAGCGTTGGCGCGGGATTAGACGAGCAGTACTTC. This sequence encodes CSVGAGLDEQYF.